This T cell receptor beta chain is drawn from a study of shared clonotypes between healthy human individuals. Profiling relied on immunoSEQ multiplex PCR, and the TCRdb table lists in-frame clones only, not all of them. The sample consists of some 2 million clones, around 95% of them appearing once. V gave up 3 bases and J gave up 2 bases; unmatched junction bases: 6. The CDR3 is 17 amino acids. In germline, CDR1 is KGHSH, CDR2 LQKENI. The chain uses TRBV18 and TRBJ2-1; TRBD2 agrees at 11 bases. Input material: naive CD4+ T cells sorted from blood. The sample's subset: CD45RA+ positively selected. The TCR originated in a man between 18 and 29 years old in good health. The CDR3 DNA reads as TGTGCCAGCTCACCGATTCCGGGACTAGCGGCCTACAATGAGCAGTTCTTC. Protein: CASSPIPGLAAYNEQFF.